The clone carrying this T cell receptor beta chain appeared a few times. Its specificity is unknown. The CDR3 runs to 13 residues. J gave up 9 bases and V 2 bases, and 2 bases lay outside the gene matches. Germline CDR1 reads SGHTA; CDR2 reads FQGNSA. The sample is drawn from a study of blood T cells in healthy people across ages. Findings and caveats of the study: Higher diversity and more naive CD4+ cells were features of long-lived donors, compared to aged donors. Donor CMV status, an unknown factor, possibly confounded changes in expanded clonotypes.

Next came a second PCR, run for about 7 to 12 cycles, which used a sample-barcoded 5' primer along with a J-beta primer mix. TCRdb redid the calling of the 5' RACE reads with MiXCR, one entry per CDR3 protein. The sample has approximately 810,000 distinct CDR3 sequences, around 36% seen once. This rearrangement joins TRBV7-2 to TRBJ2-1; TRBD1 matches 9 bases. What was sequenced was blood. The origin of this receptor is a man between 18 and 29 years old in good health. This CDR3 is CASSLPDRGEQFF. The CDR3 DNA follows: TGTGCCAGCAGCTTACCGGACAGGGGTGAGCAGTTCTTC.